The rows below give T cell receptor beta chains drawn from one sample of a study of TIL therapy for anti-PD-1-resistant metastatic lung cancer. This table comes from immunoSEQ multiplex PCR, and its TCRdb copy is limited to in-frame clones, with some not included. The sample lists 9,000 to 15,000 clones, approximately 80% seen once, with 10% in the top ten. The sample in question was blood, obtained at baseline. These receptors were collected from a person aged 30 to 80 with non-small cell lung cancer. Each CDR3 is given with its conserved first and last residue. A D gene is named only where the DNA matches it firmly. Clone sizes are given selectively: once, few, many, or a class where the clone is expanded.

j_gene	v_gene	d_gene	abundance	CDR3nt	CDR3aa
TRBJ1-2	TRBV7-2	.	.	TGTGCCAGCAGCTTAGCGCCCTCGTCTCCCGGTGGCTACACCTTC	CASSLAPSSPGGYTF
TRBJ2-1	TRBV7-2	TRBD2	.	TGTGCCAGCAGCCCGCAACTAGCGGGAGTCTACAATGAGCAGTTCTTC	CASSPQLAGVYNEQFF
TRBJ2-2	TRBV18	.	.	TGTGCCAGCTCCCCCTGGGGGGGCTCACTGTCCGGGGAGCTGTTTTTT	CASSPWGGSLSGELFF
TRBJ1-2	TRBV23-1	.	.	TGCGCCAGCAGTCAAGCCGGCGTTTGGGGGCGAGGGTATGGCTACACCTTC	CASSQAGVWGRGYGYTF
TRBJ2-7	TRBV11-2	.	.	TGTGCCAGCAGCTTAAATGGCAGGGCGGGGGAGCAGTACTTC	CASSLNGRAGEQYF
TRBJ1-2	TRBV27	.	few	TGTGCCAGCAGACTCACCGGACTGGATGGCTACACCTTC	CASRLTGLDGYTF
TRBJ2-1	TRBV5-1	TRBD1	.	TGCGCCAGCAGCTTCCAAGGGACAGGGGACAATGAGCAGTTCTTC	CASSFQGTGDNEQFF
TRBJ2-7	TRBV23-1	.	.	TGCGCCAGCACTAAGTTATACGAGCAGTACTTC	CASTKLYEQYF
TRBJ2-2	TRBV7-2	.	.	TGTGCCAGCAGCTCGCAGCTCAACACCGGGGAGCTGTTTTTT	CASSSQLNTGELFF
TRBJ2-7	TRBV18	TRBD2	.	TGTGCCAGCTCACCACGAGGACTAGCGGGACGTTACGAGCAGTACTTC	CASSPRGLAGRYEQYF
TRBJ2-3	TRBV5-6	TRBD1	.	TGTGCCAGCAGCAGAGCCGGGACAGGGAGGATCGATACGCAGTATTTT	CASSRAGTGRIDTQYF
TRBJ2-3	TRBV5-5	.	.	TGTGCCAGCAGTAGGTACGGGAGCCCCACAGATACGCAGTATTTT	CASSRYGSPTDTQYF
TRBJ2-7	TRBV10-3	TRBD1	.	TGTGCCATCAGATCGGGACAGCACTCCTACGAGCAGTACTTC	CAIRSGQHSYEQYF
TRBJ1-1	TRBV6-5	.	.	TGTGCCAGCAGTTACTCGGGGGGGCGGACTGAAGCTTTCTTT	CASSYSGGRTEAFF
TRBJ2-5	TRBV7-8	.	once	TGTGCCAGCAGCTTAGGCAACGAGGCAGAGACCCAGTACTTC	CASSLGNEAETQYF
TRBJ2-5	TRBV6-5	.	.	TGTGCCAGCAGACGACCGGGACAAGGGGAGACCCAGTACTTC	CASRRPGQGETQYF
TRBJ1-1	TRBV5-1	.	.	TGCGCCAGCAGCTTGACCGGACAAGGATGGAACACTGAAGCTTTCTTT	CASSLTGQGWNTEAFF
TRBJ2-5	TRBV6-6	.	.	TGTGCCAGCAGTCCCTACGCTGTGTACCAAGAGACCCAGTACTTC	CASSPYAVYQETQYF
TRBJ2-3	TRBV4-2	.	few	TGTGCCAGCAGTCCCACCGGGTTTACAGATACGCAGTATTTT	CASSPTGFTDTQYF
TRBJ1-6	TRBV9	TRBD1	.	TGTGCCAGCAGCGTGGCTAACGACAGGGCGGATTCACCCCTCCACTTT	CASSVANDRADSPLHF
TRBJ2-2	TRBV19	.	.	TGTGCCAGTAGTATAGTTTTTCGCCGTGGGGCCCCGGATCGGACCGGGGAGCTGTTTTTT	CASSIVFRRGAPDRTGELFF
TRBJ2-1	TRBV19	.	once	TGTGCCAGTAGGATATCTAGCGCAACCTACAATGAGCAGTTCTTC	CASRISSATYNEQFF
TRBJ1-5	TRBV4-3	.	few	TGCGCCAGCAGCCAAGACTGGACCCGTCAGCCCCAGCATTTT	CASSQDWTRQPQHF
TRBJ1-1	TRBV7-2	TRBD1	.	TGTGCCAGCAGCCCGATACAGGGGCGGACTGAAGCTTTCTTT	CASSPIQGRTEAFF
TRBJ2-7	TRBV7-9	TRBD2	.	TGTGCCAGCAGCCCGACACGCGCCTGGTTGGCGGGAGTTTACGAGCAGTACTTC	CASSPTRAWLAGVYEQYF
TRBJ1-6	TRBV30	.	.	TGTGCCTGGGAGATGAGGGACCGAAGGTCACCCCTCCACTTT	CAWEMRDRRSPLHF
TRBJ2-5	TRBV5-1	TRBD1	.	TGCGCCAGCAGCTTGGAGGACAGGATCCAAGAGACCCAGTACTTC	CASSLEDRIQETQYF
TRBJ2-7	TRBV7-2	.	.	TGTGCCAGCAGCTTAGGTCCTACGGCTATCTACGAGCAGTACTTC	CASSLGPTAIYEQYF
TRBJ2-7	TRBV4-3	TRBD2	.	TGCGCCAGCAAGAAATGGACTAGCGACTACGAGCAGTACTTC	CASKKWTSDYEQYF
TRBJ1-1	TRBV5-4	.	.	TGTGCCAGCAGCCCGTTTATAGGTACTGAAGCTTTCTTT	CASSPFIGTEAFF
TRBJ2-5	TRBV18	.	.	TGTGCCAGCTCACCCAGGCCGGAGTACCAAGAGACCCAGTACTTC	CASSPRPEYQETQYF
TRBJ1-2	TRBV7-8	.	.	TGTGCCAGCAGCTTAGTCCCTCCGGGACAAAACTATGGCTACACCTTC	CASSLVPPGQNYGYTF
TRBJ2-5	TRBV4-3	TRBD2	.	TGCGCCAGCAGCCAAGACAGCGGGATTGAGACCCAGTACTTC	CASSQDSGIETQYF
TRBJ2-7	TRBV5-4	TRBD1	.	TGTGCCAGCAGCTATTCGACAGGGAGCTCCTACGAGCAGTACTTC	CASSYSTGSSYEQYF
TRBJ1-5	TRBV6-1	.	few	TGTGCCAGCAGGTCACATAATAATCAGCCCCAGCATTTT	CASRSHNNQPQHF
TRBJ2-1	TRBV5-1	.	.	TGCGCCAGCACCGCCCTCATGGGGGCTTCCTACAATGAGCAGTTCTTC	CASTALMGASYNEQFF
TRBJ2-5	TRBV4-2	.	once	TGTGCCAGCAGCTTGGCCGTCGGGACGGGCAAAGAGACCCAGTACTTC	CASSLAVGTGKETQYF
TRBJ1-1	TRBV19	.	.	TGTGCCAGTAGTTACAGGGTCGGCACTGAAGCTTTCTTT	CASSYRVGTEAFF
TRBJ2-7	TRBV18	.	few	TGTGCCAGCTCACCTGACTCTTACGAGCAGTACTTC	CASSPDSYEQYF
TRBJ1-1	TRBV28	.	.	TGTGCCAGCCCCCCCTCAGGGGTCTTGAACACTGAAGCTTTCTTT	CASPPSGVLNTEAFF
TRBJ2-1	TRBV18	TRBD2	few	TGTGCCAGCTCCCCTAGCGGGAGGGCCTCCTACAATGAGCAGTTCTTC	CASSPSGRASYNEQFF
TRBJ2-1	TRBV7-9	.	.	TGTGCCAGCAGCTTACCGCACGATGGCCAAAAGGATGAGCAGTTCTTC	CASSLPHDGQKDEQFF
TRBJ2-5	TRBV6-4	.	.	TGTGCCAGCAGCACGGGACGGAATGGGCCTTACCAAGAGACCCAGTACTTC	CASSTGRNGPYQETQYF
TRBJ2-2	TRBV2	TRBD1	.	TGTGCCTTTAGGGGACAGGGCAACACCGGGGAGCTGTTTTTT	CAFRGQGNTGELFF
TRBJ2-7	TRBV7-9	TRBD1	.	TGTGCCAGCAGCTTAGGGGCCCCGGGACAGTCCTACGAGCAGTACTTC	CASSLGAPGQSYEQYF
TRBJ2-2	TRBV2	.	few	TGTGCCAGCACCGCCCCCGGGCATGGGCCGAACACCGGGGAGCTGTTTTTT	CASTAPGHGPNTGELFF
TRBJ2-2	TRBV12-5	.	.	TGTGCTAGTGGTTTGGTACAGGGAGGGCCTAAGGGCGGGGAGCTGTTTTTT	CASGLVQGGPKGGELFF
TRBJ2-7	TRBV11-3	TRBD2	.	TGTGCCAGCAGTCCCGTGGGGACTAGCGGGAGGGCCTTCTCCTACGAGCAGTACTTC	CASSPVGTSGRAFSYEQYF
TRBJ1-6	TRBV6-1	.	.	TGTGCCAGCACTCGCATCGCGGCTACTTCACCCCTCCACTTT	CASTRIAATSPLHF
TRBJ1-2	TRBV5-4	.	.	TGTGCCAGCAGCCTTTTCGGGACGGAAACCTTGATCGGCTACACCTTC	CASSLFGTETLIGYTF
TRBJ2-3	TRBV5-5	.	.	TGTGCCAGCAGCTTGGAGTTCTCGGGGCGGGATACGCAGTATTTT	CASSLEFSGRDTQYF
TRBJ2-3	TRBV6-4	.	few	TGTGCCAGCAGTGACGGGAGCACAGATACGCAGTATTTT	CASSDGSTDTQYF
TRBJ2-7	TRBV5-6	TRBD1	few	TGTGCCAGCAGCCCTAGTGGATACAGGGGTGAGCAGTACTTC	CASSPSGYRGEQYF